This T cell receptor beta chain was recovered during a study of OX40 agonist ivuxolimab in advanced cancers. Between the trimmed V and J ends, which lost 7 bases and 1 base, there was a span of 9 bases. Looked up from germline, CDR1 is MNHNY and CDR2 is SVGAGI (reference sequence). The CDR3 runs to 13 residues. Sequencing used immunoSEQ multiplex PCR; TCRdb keeps in-frame clones, though not all of them. The sample carries some 70,000 clones, about nine tenths recorded once. V usage is TRBV6-6 and J usage is TRBJ2-3, with D hard to call. The sequences come from CD4+ or CD8+ T cells sorted from blood, collected in a trial of the OX40 agonist ivuxolimab. This TCR was recovered from an adult with an advanced solid tumor such as melanoma, head and neck, liver or kidney cancer. The CDR3 region has the DNA TGTGCCAGCATGAGGATACGCACAGATACGCAGTATTTT. Protein: CASMRIRTDTQYF.